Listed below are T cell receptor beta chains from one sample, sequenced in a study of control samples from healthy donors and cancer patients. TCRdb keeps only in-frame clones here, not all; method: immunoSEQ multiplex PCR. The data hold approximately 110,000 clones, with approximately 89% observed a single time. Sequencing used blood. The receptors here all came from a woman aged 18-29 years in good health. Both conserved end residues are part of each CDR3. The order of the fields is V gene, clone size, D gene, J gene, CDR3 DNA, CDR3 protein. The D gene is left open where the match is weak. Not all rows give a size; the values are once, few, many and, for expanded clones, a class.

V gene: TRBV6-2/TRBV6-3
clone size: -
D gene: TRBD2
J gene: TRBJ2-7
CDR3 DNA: TGTGCCAGCAGTGACCGTAGCGGGAGGGCCCCCTACGAGCAGTACTTC
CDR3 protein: CASSDRSGRAPYEQYF

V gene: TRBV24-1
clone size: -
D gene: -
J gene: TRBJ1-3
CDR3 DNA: TGTGCCACCAGTGATTTGCGGGGGGGCCGCTCTGGAAACACCATATATTTT
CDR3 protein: CATSDLRGGRSGNTIYF

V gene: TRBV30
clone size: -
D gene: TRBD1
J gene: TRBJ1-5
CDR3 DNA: TGTGCCTGGAGTGTACGGGGAGGGGGCGTGCAGCCCCAGCATTTT
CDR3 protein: CAWSVRGGGVQPQHF

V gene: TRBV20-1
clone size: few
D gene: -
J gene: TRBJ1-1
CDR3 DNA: TGCAGTGGTTGGGATGTTGAAGCTTTCTTT
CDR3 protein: CSGWDVEAFF

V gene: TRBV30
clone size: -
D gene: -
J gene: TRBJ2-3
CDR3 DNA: TGTGCCCGGGGGGTAGGGGGCAGCACAGATACGCAGTATTTT
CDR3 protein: CARGVGGSTDTQYF

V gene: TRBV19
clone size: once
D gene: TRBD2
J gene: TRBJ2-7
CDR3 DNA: TGTGCCAGTAGTTCAACCAAAAGGACTAGCGGGGGCTATTCCTACGAGCAGTACTTC
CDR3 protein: CASSSTKRTSGGYSYEQYF

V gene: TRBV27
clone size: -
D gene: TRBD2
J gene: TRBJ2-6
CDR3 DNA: TGTGCCAGCAGTTCGCGGGGACCGGGAGGGTTCTCCTCTGGGGCCAACGTCCTGACTTTC
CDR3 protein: CASSSRGPGGFSSGANVLTF

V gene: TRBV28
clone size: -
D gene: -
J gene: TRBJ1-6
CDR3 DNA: TGTGCCAGCAGCCCCGGGGACCTCTATAATTCACCCCTCCACTTT
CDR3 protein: CASSPGDLYNSPLHF

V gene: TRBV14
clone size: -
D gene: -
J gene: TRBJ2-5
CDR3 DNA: TGTGCCAGCAGCCAAGTATCGGGAAGAATAGACCAAGAGACCCAGTACTTC
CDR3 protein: CASSQVSGRIDQETQYF

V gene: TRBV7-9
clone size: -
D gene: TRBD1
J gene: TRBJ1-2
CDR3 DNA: TGTGCCAGCAGCAGTGATATCCGAATCGTGACAGGGCCCTCCCTCTATGGCTACACCTTC
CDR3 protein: CASSSDIRIVTGPSLYGYTF

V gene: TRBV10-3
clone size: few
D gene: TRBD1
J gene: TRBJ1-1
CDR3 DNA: TGTGCCATCAGGGACAGGGTGAACACTGAAGCTTTCTTT
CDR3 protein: CAIRDRVNTEAFF

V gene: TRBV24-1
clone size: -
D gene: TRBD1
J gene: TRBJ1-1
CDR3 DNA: TGTGCCACCCGGGACAGCCACATGAACACTGAAGCTTTCTTT
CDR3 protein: CATRDSHMNTEAFF

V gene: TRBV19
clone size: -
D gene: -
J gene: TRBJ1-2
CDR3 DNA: TGTGCCAGTAGTGGCCAAGTCATTAACTATGGCTACACCTTC
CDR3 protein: CASSGQVINYGYTF

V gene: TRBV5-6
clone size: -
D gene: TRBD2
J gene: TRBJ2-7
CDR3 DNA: TGTGCCAGCACGCCTAGGAGCGGGGTGTCCTACGAGCAGTACTTC
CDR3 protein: CASTPRSGVSYEQYF

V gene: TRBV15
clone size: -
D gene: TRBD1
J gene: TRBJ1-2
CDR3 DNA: TGTGCCACCAGCAGAAACCGCGGGACAGGGAATGGCTACACCTTC
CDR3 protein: CATSRNRGTGNGYTF

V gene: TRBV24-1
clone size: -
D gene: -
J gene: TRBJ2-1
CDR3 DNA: TGTGCCACCGGCCTGGGGCATGAGCAGTTCTTC
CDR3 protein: CATGLGHEQFF

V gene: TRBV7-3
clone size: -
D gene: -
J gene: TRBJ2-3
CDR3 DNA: TGTGCCAGCAGCTTATTGGTTGGCGACACGCAGTATTTT
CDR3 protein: CASSLLVGDTQYF

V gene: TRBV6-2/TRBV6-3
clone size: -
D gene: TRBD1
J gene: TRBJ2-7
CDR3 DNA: TGTGCCAGCAGTCACGAGGGACAGGGGGCCCCCTACGAGCAGTACTTC
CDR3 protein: CASSHEGQGAPYEQYF

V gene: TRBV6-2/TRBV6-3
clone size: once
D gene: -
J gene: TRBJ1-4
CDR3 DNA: TGTGCCAGCAGTTACGCCCCCTGGGCCCCCCTGACTTTT
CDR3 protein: CASSYAPWAPLTF

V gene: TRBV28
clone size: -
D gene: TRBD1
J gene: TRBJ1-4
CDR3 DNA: TGTGCCAGCAGTTTATTCTTCTCGGACAGGGATAGAGAAAAACTGTTTTTT
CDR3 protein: CASSLFFSDRDREKLFF

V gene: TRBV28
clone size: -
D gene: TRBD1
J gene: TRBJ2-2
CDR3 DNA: TGTGCCAGCAGCACTCGGGACAGGGGGACCGGGGAGCTGTTTTTT
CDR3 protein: CASSTRDRGTGELFF

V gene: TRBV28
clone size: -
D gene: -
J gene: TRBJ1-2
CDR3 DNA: TGTGCCAGCAGTACAGGGACCTATGGCTACACCTTC
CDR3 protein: CASSTGTYGYTF

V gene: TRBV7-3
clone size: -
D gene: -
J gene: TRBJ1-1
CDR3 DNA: TGTGCCAGCAGCTTGGGGTACAACTCCCCCACTGAAGCTTTCTTT
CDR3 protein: CASSLGYNSPTEAFF

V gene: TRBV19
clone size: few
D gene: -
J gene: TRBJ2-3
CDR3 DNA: TGTGCCAGCTCCCTAAGTGATACGCAGTATTTT
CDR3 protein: CASSLSDTQYF

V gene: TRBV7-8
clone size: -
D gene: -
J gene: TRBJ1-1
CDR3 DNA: TGTGCCAGCAGCTTAGGAGGTGAAGCTTTCTTT
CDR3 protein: CASSLGGEAFF

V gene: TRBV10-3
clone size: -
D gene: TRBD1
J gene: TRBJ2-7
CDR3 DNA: TGTGCCATCAGTGAGGACAGGGGGCAGTACGAGCAGTACTTC
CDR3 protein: CAISEDRGQYEQYF

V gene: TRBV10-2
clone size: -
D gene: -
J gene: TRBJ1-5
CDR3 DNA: TGCGCCAGCCTTAGCTACCGGGCCTACAATCAGCCCCAGCATTTT
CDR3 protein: CASLSYRAYNQPQHF

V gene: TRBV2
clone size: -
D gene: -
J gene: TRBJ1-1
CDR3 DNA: TGTGCCAGCAGTAGAGGGGGTAGGTCCACTGAAGCTTTCTTT
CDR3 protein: CASSRGGRSTEAFF

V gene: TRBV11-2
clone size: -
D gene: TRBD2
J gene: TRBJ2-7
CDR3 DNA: TGTGCCAGCAGCTTAGATGATCCCCTACTAGCGGGAGTCTACGAGCAGTACTTC
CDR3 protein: CASSLDDPLLAGVYEQYF

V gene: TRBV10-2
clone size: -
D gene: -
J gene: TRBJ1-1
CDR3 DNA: TGCGCCAGCAGTGGTGCAGGGATCGCTGAAGCTTTCTTT
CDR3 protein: CASSGAGIAEAFF

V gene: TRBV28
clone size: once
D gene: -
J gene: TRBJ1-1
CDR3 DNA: TGTGCCAGCAGTTTCGATGGCCAAGAAATCACTGAAGCTTTCTTT
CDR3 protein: CASSFDGQEITEAFF

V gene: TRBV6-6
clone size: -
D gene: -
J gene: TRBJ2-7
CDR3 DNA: TGTGCCAGCAGTGACCTCGTGGGGGAAGTCTACGAGCAGTACTTC
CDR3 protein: CASSDLVGEVYEQYF

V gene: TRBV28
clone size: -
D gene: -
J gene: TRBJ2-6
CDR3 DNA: TGTGCCAGCAGGGTCGATGGGGCCAACGTCCTGACTTTC
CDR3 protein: CASRVDGANVLTF

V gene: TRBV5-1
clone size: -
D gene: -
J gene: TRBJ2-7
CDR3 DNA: TGCGCCAGCAGCTTGGAGGCAGGGAGGACCTACGAGCAGTACTTC
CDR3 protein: CASSLEAGRTYEQYF

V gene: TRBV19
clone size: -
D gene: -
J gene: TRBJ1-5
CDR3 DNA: TGTGCCAGTAATTACAGGGCCAATCAGCCCCAGCATTTT
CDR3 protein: CASNYRANQPQHF

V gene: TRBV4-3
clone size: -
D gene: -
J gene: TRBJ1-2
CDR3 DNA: TGCGCCAGCAGCCAAAAGCTGACGGCCGGCTATGGCTACACCTTC
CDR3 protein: CASSQKLTAGYGYTF

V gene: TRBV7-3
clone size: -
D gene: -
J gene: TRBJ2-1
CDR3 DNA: TGTGCCAGCAGCTTGGGTTTTGGTACTGGCCGCAGTAATGAGCAGTTCTTC
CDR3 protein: CASSLGFGTGRSNEQFF

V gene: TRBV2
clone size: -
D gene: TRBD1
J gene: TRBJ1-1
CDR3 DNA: TGTGCCAGCAGTGAAAGACAGGGTGGTGAAGCTTTCTTT
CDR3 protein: CASSERQGGEAFF

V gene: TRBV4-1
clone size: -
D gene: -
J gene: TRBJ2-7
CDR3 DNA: TGCGCCAGCAGCCAAGGGGGATCCTCCTACGAGCAGTACTTC
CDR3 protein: CASSQGGSSYEQYF

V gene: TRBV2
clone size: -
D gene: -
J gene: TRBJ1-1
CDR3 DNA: TGTGCCAGCAGTGAAGCGGGGGATCGCCCTAGCCCCTTGAACACTGAAGCTTTCTTT
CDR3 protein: CASSEAGDRPSPLNTEAFF

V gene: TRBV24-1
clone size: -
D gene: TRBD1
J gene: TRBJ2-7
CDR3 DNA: TGTGCCACCAGCAGGACAGGGGGCTACGAGCAGTACTTC
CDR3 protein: CATSRTGGYEQYF